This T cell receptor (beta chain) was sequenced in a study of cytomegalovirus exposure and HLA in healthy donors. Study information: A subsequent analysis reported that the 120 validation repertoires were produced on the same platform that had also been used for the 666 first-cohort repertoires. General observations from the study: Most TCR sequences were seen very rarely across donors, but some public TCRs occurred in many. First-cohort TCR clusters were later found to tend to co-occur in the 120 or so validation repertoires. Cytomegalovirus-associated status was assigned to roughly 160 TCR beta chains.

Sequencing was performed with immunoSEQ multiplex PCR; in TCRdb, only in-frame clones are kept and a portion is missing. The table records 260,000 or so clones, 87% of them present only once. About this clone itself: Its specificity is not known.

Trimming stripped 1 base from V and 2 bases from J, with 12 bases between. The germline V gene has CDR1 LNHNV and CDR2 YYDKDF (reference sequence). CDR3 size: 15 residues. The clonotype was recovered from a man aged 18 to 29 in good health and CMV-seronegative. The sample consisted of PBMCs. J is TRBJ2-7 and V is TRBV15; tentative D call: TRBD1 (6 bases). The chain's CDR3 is CATSRGQDTTYEQYF. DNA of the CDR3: TGTGCCACCAGCAGAGGACAGGACACGACCTACGAGCAGTACTTC.